The 12 T cell receptor beta chains below come from one sample, sequenced in a study of OX40 agonist ivuxolimab in advanced cancers. The assay was immunoSEQ multiplex PCR, and TCRdb's table has in-frame clones only and misses some. The sample contains 65,000 to 90,000 clones, about 87% of which appear only once. The sample consisted of CD4+ or CD8+ T cells sorted from blood, taken in a trial of the OX40 agonist ivuxolimab. These receptors were obtained from an adult with an advanced solid tumor such as melanoma, head and neck, liver or kidney cancer.

The J gene is TRBJ2-3, the V gene TRBV2; TRBD2 matches at 7 bases. The V gene's germline CDR1 is SNHLY and CDR2 FYNNEI. The CDR3 runs to 14 residues. After removal of 6 bases from V and 3 bases from J, the junction contained 6 bases not matched to a gene. The CDR3 protein is CASRRGSGTDTQYF. The CDR3 nucleotides read TGTGCCAGCAGGCGCGGGAGTGGGACAGATACGCAGTATTTT.

This clone is a singleton in its sample. V is TRBV19 and J is TRBJ1-2; 9 nucleotides match TRBD1. CDR3 length: 16 residues. V lost 6 bases, J lost 4 bases, and 12 bases stayed unmatched. Germline CDR1 is LNHDA and CDR2 is SQIVND (reference sequence). CDR3 DNA sequence: TGTGCCAGTAGGGGGACAGGGAGGGGTCGTGGCTATGGCTACACCTTC. This codes for CASRGTGRGRGYGYTF. Full variable domain (remainder filled in from reference TRBV19 and TRBJ1-2): DGGITQSPKYLFRKEGQNVTLSCEQNLNHDAMYWYRQDPGQGLRLIYYSQIVNDFQKGDIAEGYSVSREKKESFPLTVTSAQKNPTAFYLCASRGTGRGRGYGYTFGSGTRLTVV.

The rearrangement joins TRBV5-1 to TRBJ2-1; D not resolved. Germline lookup yields CDR1 SGHRS and CDR2 YFSETQ. Between the trimmed V and J ends, which lost 2 bases and 8 bases, there was a span of 8 bases. The CDR3 has 12 amino acids. The CDR3 reads CASSLGADEQFF. CDR3 in DNA: TGCGCCAGCAGCTTAGGCGCAGATGAGCAGTTCTTC.

The chain carries TRBV15 and TRBJ2-1, with D tentatively TRBD2 (5 bases). The CDR3 consists of 16 residues. V lost 5 bases and J 6 bases, leaving 20 bases between the germline ends. Germline V gene data show CDR1 as LNHNV and CDR2 as YYDKDF (reference sequence). The CDR3 reads CATSRGSAQALNEQFF. In DNA form, the CDR3 reads TGTGCCACCAGCCGTGGTAGCGCCCAGGCCCTCAATGAGCAGTTCTTC.

The chain uses TRBV5-4 and TRBJ2-5; 7 nucleotides line up with TRBD2. With V trimmed by 3 bases and J by 4 bases, 12 bases remained unmatched. The germline V gene encodes CDR1 SGHNT and CDR2 YYREEE (reference sequence). The CDR3 contains 16 residues. DNA of the CDR3: TGTGCCAGCAGCTCGCCGGCTCTGGCGGGAGCAGAGACCCAGTACTTC. This sequence encodes CASSSPALAGAETQYF.

V usage is TRBV11-2 and J usage is TRBJ2-1; D gene ambiguous. The CDR3 loop spans 12 amino acids. Trimming removed 4 bases from V and 10 bases from J, with 11 bases in between. Per germline, CDR1 SGHAT and CDR2 FQNNGV. CDR3 residues: CASSSLLIEQFF. CDR3 nucleotide sequence: TGTGCCAGCAGCTCCCTCCTAATAGAGCAGTTCTTC.

The V and J genes are TRBV19 and TRBJ2-5; TRBD1 aligns across 12 bases. Per the germline V gene, CDR1 is LNHDA and CDR2 is SQIVND (reference sequence). CDR3 length: 16 amino acids. Trimming at V came to 3 bases and at J to 5 bases, leaving 7 bases not matched to a gene. CDR3 loop: CASSMGTGGNGETQYF. DNA for the CDR3: TGTGCCAGTAGTATGGGGACAGGGGGCAACGGGGAGACCCAGTACTTC.

The chain has TRBV30 and TRBJ2-7; TRBD2 might be the D (5 bases). Looked up from germline, CDR1 is GTSNPN and CDR2 is SVGIG (reference sequence). The CDR3 length is 15 residues. Trimming cost V 5 bases and J 6 bases, with 23 bases left between them. This chain's CDR3 is CAWDGGFAAGFEQYF. The DNA of the CDR3 is TGTGCCTGGGATGGCGGGTTCGCGGCTGGCTTCGAGCAGTACTTC.

The CDR3 sequence is CASSIQGLATNEKLFF. CDR3 sequence (DNA): TGTGCCAGTAGTATCCAAGGGCTTGCAACTAATGAAAAACTGTTTTTT. The chain recombines TRBV19 with TRBJ1-4; D ambiguous. The CDR3 length is 16 residues. The V end lost 3 bases, the J end lost 0 bases, and 11 bases lay between the germline ends. Looked up from germline, CDR1 is LNHDA and CDR2 is SQIVND (reference sequence).

The chain combines TRBV5-1 with TRBJ2-7; 9 positions agree with TRBD1. V trimming: 2 bases; J trimming: 2 bases; junction bases outside the gene matches: 11. Germline V gene lookup returns CDR1 SGHRS and CDR2 YFSETQ. The CDR3 runs 17 residues. Here the CDR3 DNA reads TGCGCCAGCAGCTTAGAACACGGGACAGGGCTTACCTACGAGCAGTACTTC. Translated, it gives CASSLEHGTGLTYEQYF.

This clone has just one count. The chain uses TRBV7-9 and TRBJ2-5, with D unclear. Germline V lookup: CDR1 SEHNR, CDR2 FQNEAQ (reference sequence). There are 12 residues in the CDR3. The V gene lost 5 bases and the J gene lost 5 bases, with 9 bases spanning the gap. CDR3 residues: CASSPTGETQYF. The CDR3 nucleotides read TGTGCCAGCAGCCCCACTGGTGAGACCCAGTACTTC.

The rearrangement links TRBV5-4 to TRBJ1-1, with no clear D. Germline V CDR1 and CDR2: SGHNT, YYREEE (reference sequence). The V end was cut by 0 bases, the J end by 1 base, with 4 bases between. The CDR3 covers 13 residues. The CDR3 here is CASSLEENTEAFF. CDR3 nucleotides: TGTGCCAGCAGCTTGGAGGAGAACACTGAAGCTTTCTTT.